These T cell receptor beta chains were read from a single sample in a study of radiation and T cells in renal cell carcinoma. The method was immunoSEQ multiplex PCR; TCRdb's version includes in-frame clones alone and lacks a portion of them. The sample shows roughly 140,000 clones, approximately 86% of them seen only once. The sequencing used blood, collected from a patient whose treatment included radiotherapy and nephrectomy. The receptors shown here come from a woman in her forties or fifties with renal cell carcinoma. Each CDR3 is given with its conserved first and last residue. A D gene is named only where the DNA matches it firmly. Clone size, where shown, is once, few, many, or a class for clones that have expanded.

clone_size j_call v_call d_call cdr3_length cdr3_nt cdr3_aa
. TRBJ1-1 TRBV18 . 12 TGTGCCAGCTCAACTCGGGTCACTGAAGCTTTCTTT CASSTRVTEAFF
. TRBJ2-7 TRBV6-5 . 13 TGTGCCAGCAGTTACGGACCTACCTACGAGCAGTACTTC CASSYGPTYEQYF
. TRBJ2-1 TRBV12-5 TRBD1 15 TGTGCTAGTGGTTCGAGGGACAGGGGGTTAGGTGAGCAGTTCTTC CASGSRDRGLGEQFF
. TRBJ1-4 TRBV19 TRBD1 16 TGTGCCAGTAGTATCCTTCCGGGACAGCGAGGGGAAAAACTGTTTTTT CASSILPGQRGEKLFF
. TRBJ2-5 TRBV18 . 13 TGTGCCACCGTAGTAGGGCGGGGAGAGACCCAGTACTTC CATVVGRGETQYF
. TRBJ2-3 TRBV5-1 . 13 TGCGCCAGCTGTGAGGGGTCCACAGATACGCAGTATTTT CASCEGSTDTQYF
. TRBJ2-3 TRBV19 TRBD2 15 TGTGCCACCCAGCCCGAGCGGGGGAGCACAGATACGCAGTATTTT CATQPERGSTDTQYF
once TRBJ2-2 TRBV2 . 16 TGTGCCAGCAAGACAGGAGACTACGGGAACACCGGGGAGCTGTTTTTT CASKTGDYGNTGELFF
. TRBJ1-1 TRBV18 . 15 TGTGCCAGCTCACCTACTCAGATGCCGAACACTGAAGCTTTCTTT CASSPTQMPNTEAFF
. TRBJ1-1 TRBV5-8 . 11 TGTGCCAGCAGCTTCAGCACTGAAGCTTTCTTT CASSFSTEAFF
. TRBJ2-7 TRBV29-1 . 12 TGCAGCGTTGTGGGACGAGCCTACGAGCAGTACTTC CSVVGRAYEQYF
once TRBJ2-1 TRBV9 . 14 TGTGCCAGCACCATCGGAGGGGGCGGCGATGAGCAGTTCTTC CASTIGGGGDEQFF
. TRBJ2-1 TRBV27 TRBD1 13 TGTGCCACCGGGACAGCCACTTACAATGAGCAGTTCTTC CATGTATYNEQFF
. TRBJ1-6 TRBV7-3 . 13 TGTGCCAGCAGCTTATTTCAGGATTCACCCCTCCACTTT CASSLFQDSPLHF
. TRBJ1-1 TRBV6-5 . 14 TGTGCCAGCAGTTACGCGACCCGGGACACTGAAGCTTTCTTT CASSYATRDTEAFF
once TRBJ1-5 TRBV28 . 12 TGTGCCAGCAGACGCTGGGGTCAGCCCCAGCATTTT CASRRWGQPQHF
. TRBJ2-7 TRBV5-1 . 13 TGCGCCAGCAGCTTGGGGGTGGGTTACGAGCAGTACTTC CASSLGVGYEQYF
. TRBJ1-5 TRBV7-2 . 15 TGTGCCAGCAGCGAACAGGGTGGGGGCAATCAGCCCCAGCATTTT CASSEQGGGNQPQHF
. TRBJ2-3 TRBV29-1 TRBD1 15 TGCAGCGTCAGCACCGGGACAGGGGGGTGGGATACGCAGTATTTT CSVSTGTGGWDTQYF
. TRBJ1-1 TRBV7-3 . 15 TGTGCCAGCAGCTTAACGCAGGCGCCGAACACTGAAGCTTTCTTT CASSLTQAPNTEAFF
. TRBJ2-5 TRBV5-1 TRBD1 14 TGCGCCAGCAGCACACCGGGACAGGAAGAGACCCAGTACTTC CASSTPGQEETQYF
. TRBJ1-6 TRBV27 TRBD1 16 TGTGCCAGCATCCCCCTTTCCAGGGGGGAAAATTCACCCCTCCACTTT CASIPLSRGENSPLHF
. TRBJ1-6 TRBV9 . 13 TGTGCCAGCAGCGTAACCATCGATTCACCCCCCCACTTT CASSVTIDSPPHF
. TRBJ2-5 TRBV7-8 . 17 TGTGCCAGCAGCCCGCTCCTGGGGATCGGGGTCCAAGAGACCCAGTACTTC CASSPLLGIGVQETQYF
. TRBJ1-1 TRBV5-4 TRBD1 15 TGTGCCAGCAGCTTGGGGGGACAGGGGTGGGCTGAAGCTTTCTTT CASSLGGQGWAEAFF
. TRBJ2-1 TRBV7-9 . 13 TGTGCCAGCAGCTTAGATGTAGCCAATGAGCAGTTCTTC CASSLDVANEQFF
once TRBJ1-2 TRBV6-6 . 14 TGTGCCAGCAGGAACGGGGAAGGGACCTATGGCTACACCTTC CASRNGEGTYGYTF
. TRBJ1-1 TRBV6-5 . 15 TGTGCCAGCAGTTACTCGATGGGGCAGGGAGGGAAAGCTTTCTTT CASSYSMGQGGKAFF
. TRBJ2-7 TRBV6-5 . 16 . CASSYFGAGFSYEQYF
. TRBJ1-2 TRBV5-4 . 14 TGTGCCAGCAGCCTGACAGGAATCAACTATGGCTACACCTTC CASSLTGINYGYTF
. TRBJ1-4 TRBV5-1 . 15 TGCGCCAGCAGCCCGGGCATAAGGGATGTAGAAAAACTGTTTTTT CASSPGIRDVEKLFF
. TRBJ1-5 TRBV6-1 . 14 TGTGCCAGCAGTGAAGCGGGCGGTTCAGGAGCCCAGCATTTT CASSEAGGSGAQHF
. TRBJ1-5 TRBV5-6 . 15 TGTGCCAGCAGCTCCGGGACTGGAGTCAATCAGCCCCAGCATTTT CASSSGTGVNQPQHF
. TRBJ1-1 TRBV11-2 TRBD1 12 TGTGCCAGCAGCTTATCAGGGGGTAAAGCTTTCTTT CASSLSGGKAFF
few TRBJ2-2 TRBV11-3 TRBD1 15 TGTGCCAGCAGCTCCGGGACAGCGAACACCGGGGAGCTGTTTTTT CASSSGTANTGELFF